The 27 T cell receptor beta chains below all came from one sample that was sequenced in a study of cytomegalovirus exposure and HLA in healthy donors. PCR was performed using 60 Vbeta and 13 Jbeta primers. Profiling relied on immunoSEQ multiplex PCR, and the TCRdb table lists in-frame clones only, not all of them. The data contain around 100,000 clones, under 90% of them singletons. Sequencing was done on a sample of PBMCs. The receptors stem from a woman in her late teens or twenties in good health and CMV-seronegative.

The CDR3, as DNA: TGCGCCAGCAGCCGAATAAGCGGTATGGGGAACACTGAAGCTTTCTTT. Amino acids: CASSRISGMGNTEAFF. The chain couples TRBV4-1 to TRBJ1-1; D unresolved. The germline V gene has CDR1 MGHRA and CDR2 YSYEKL. This CDR3 is built from 16 residues. V gave up 4 bases and J gave up 1 base, with 16 bases separating them.

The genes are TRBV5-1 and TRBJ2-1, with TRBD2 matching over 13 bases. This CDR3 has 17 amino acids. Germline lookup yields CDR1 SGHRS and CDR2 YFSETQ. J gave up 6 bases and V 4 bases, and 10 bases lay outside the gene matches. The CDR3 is CASSLWPGTSGTNEQFF. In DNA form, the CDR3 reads TGCGCCAGCAGCCTATGGCCCGGGACTAGCGGGACCAATGAGCAGTTCTTC.

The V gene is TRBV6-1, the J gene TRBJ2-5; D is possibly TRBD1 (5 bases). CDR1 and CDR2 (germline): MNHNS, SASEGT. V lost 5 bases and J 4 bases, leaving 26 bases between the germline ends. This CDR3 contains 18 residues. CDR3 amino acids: CASSQGVVTGGRSETQYF. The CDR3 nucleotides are TGTGCCAGCAGTCAAGGGGTAGTAACAGGTGGTCGATCAGAGACCCAGTACTTC.

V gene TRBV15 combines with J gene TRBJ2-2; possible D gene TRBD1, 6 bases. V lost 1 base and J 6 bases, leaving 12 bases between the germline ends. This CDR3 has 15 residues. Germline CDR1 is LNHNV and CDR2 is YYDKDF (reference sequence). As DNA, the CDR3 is TGTGCCACCAGCAGAGTCCGTCAGGGGCCCGGGGAGCTGTTTTTT. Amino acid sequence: CATSRVRQGPGELFF.

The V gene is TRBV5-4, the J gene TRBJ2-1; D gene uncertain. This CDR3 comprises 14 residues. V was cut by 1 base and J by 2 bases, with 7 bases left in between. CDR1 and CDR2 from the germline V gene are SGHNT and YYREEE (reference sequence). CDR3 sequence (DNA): TGTGCCAGCAGCTTGCAGCGCACCTACAATGAGCAGTTCTTC. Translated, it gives CASSLQRTYNEQFF.

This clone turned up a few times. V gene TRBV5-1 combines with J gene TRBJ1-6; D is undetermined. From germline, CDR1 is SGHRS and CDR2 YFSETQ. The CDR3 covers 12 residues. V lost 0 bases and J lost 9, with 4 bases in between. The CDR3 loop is CASSLDRSPLHF. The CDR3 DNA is TGCGCCAGCAGCTTGGATCGTTCACCCCTCCACTTT.

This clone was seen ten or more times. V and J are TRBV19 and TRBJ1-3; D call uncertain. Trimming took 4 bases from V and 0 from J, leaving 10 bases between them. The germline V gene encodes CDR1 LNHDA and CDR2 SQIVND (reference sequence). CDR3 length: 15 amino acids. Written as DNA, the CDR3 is TGTGCCAGTAGTAAGGCGGCCCGCTCTGGAAACACCATATATTTT. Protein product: CASSKAARSGNTIYF.

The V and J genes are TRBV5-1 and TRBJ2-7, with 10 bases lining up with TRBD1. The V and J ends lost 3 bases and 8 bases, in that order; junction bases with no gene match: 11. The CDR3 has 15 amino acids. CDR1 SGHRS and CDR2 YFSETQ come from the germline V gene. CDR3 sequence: CASSSTGGDGEKQYV. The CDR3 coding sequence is TGCGCCAGCAGCTCGACAGGGGGCGACGGGGAGAAGCAGTACGTC.

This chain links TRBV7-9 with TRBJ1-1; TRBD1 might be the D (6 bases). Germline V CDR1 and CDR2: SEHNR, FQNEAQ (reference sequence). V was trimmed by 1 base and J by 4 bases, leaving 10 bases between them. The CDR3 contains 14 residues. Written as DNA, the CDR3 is TGTGCCAGCAGCTTAGGAGGGGGGGCCACTGAAGCTTTCTTT. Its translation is CASSLGGGATEAFF.

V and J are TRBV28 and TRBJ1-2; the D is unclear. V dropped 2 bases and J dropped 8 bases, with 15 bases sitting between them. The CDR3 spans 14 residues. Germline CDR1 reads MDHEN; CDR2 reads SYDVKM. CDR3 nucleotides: TGTGCCAGCAGTTTACGGAGGCATGGGTTAGGCTACACCTTC. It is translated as CASSLRRHGLGYTF.

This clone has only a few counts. The CDR3 protein is CASSLARLAVQETQYF. The DNA for the CDR3 is TGTGCCAGCAGCTTAGCGAGGCTAGCGGTACAAGAGACCCAGTACTTC. The chain employs TRBV7-8 and TRBJ2-5; 7 bases are shared with TRBD2. After removal of 0 bases from V and 2 bases from J, the junction contained 6 bases not matched to a gene. From germline, CDR1 is SGHVS and CDR2 FQNEAQ. The CDR3 sequence is 16 residues long.

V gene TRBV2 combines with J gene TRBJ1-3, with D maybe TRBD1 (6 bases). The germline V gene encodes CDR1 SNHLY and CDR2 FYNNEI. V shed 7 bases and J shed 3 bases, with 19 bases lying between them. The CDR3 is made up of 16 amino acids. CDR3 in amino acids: CASINPGRGSGNTIYF. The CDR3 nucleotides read TGTGCCAGCATTAATCCCGGCAGGGGCAGTGGAAACACCATATATTTT.

Written as DNA, the CDR3 is TGTGCCAGCAGTCTGAGGGCTCCAAACACTGAAGCTTTCTTT. Protein product: CASSLRAPNTEAFF. The chain has TRBV28 and TRBJ1-1; D gene unclear. Germline V gene lookup returns CDR1 MDHEN and CDR2 SYDVKM. Trimming shortened V by 5 bases and J by 2 bases, and 12 bases separated the two germline ends. The length of the CDR3 is 14 residues.

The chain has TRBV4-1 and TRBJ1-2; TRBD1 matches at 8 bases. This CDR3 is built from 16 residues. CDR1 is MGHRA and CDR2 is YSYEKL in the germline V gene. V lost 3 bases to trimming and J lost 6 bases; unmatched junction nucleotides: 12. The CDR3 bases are TGCGCCAGCAGCCATCAACGAGGCAGGGGGCCCAATGGCTACACCTTC. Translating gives CASSHQRGRGPNGYTF.

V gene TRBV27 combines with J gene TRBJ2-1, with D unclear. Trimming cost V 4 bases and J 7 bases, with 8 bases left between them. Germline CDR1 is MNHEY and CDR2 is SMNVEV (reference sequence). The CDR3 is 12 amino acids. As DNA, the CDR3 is TGTGCCAGCAGTTCCACTATAAATGAGCAGTTCTTC. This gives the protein CASSSTINEQFF.

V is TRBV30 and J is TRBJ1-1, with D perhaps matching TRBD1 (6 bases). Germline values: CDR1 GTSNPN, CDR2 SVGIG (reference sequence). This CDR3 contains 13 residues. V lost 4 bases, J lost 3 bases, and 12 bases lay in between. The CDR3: CAWMDSMYTEAFF. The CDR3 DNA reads TGTGCCTGGATGGACAGTATGTACACTGAAGCTTTCTTT.

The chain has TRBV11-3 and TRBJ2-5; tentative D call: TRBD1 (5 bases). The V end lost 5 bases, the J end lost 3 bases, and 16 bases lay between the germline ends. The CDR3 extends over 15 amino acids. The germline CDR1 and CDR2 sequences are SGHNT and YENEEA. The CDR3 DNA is TGTGCCAGCAGCGACCTTGGGGCTCAGAAAGAGACCCAGTACTTC. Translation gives CASSDLGAQKETQYF.

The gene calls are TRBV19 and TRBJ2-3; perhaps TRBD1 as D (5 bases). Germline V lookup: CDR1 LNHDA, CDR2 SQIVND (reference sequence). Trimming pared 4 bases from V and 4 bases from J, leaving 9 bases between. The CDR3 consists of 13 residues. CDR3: CASSKQGSDTQYF. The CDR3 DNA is TGTGCCAGTAGTAAGCAGGGTTCAGATACGCAGTATTTT.

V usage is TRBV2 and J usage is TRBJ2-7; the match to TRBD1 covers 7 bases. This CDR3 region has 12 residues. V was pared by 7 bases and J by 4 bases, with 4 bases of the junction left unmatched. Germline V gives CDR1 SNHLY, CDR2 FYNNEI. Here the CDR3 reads CASMHRGYEQYF. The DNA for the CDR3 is TGTGCCAGCATGCACAGGGGTTACGAGCAGTACTTC.

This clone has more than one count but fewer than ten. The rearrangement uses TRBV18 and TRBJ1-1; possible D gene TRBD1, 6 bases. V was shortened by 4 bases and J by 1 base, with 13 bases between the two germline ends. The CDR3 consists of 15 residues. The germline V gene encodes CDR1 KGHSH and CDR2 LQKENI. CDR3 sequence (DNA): TGTGCCAGCTCACACCCCGGACAGTCGAACACTGAAGCTTTCTTT. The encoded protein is CASSHPGQSNTEAFF.

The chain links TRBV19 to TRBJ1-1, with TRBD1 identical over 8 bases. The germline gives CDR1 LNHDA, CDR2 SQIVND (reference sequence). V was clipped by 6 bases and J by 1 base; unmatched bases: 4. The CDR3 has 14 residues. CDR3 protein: CASSMGQANTEAFF. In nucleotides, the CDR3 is TGTGCCAGTAGCATGGGACAGGCGAACACTGAAGCTTTCTTT.

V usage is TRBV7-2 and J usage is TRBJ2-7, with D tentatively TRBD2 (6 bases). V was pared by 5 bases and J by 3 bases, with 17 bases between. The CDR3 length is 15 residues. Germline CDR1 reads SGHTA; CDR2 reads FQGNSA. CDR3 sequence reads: CASSLRAGLLYEQYV. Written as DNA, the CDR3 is TGTGCCAGCAGCCTGAGGGCGGGACTCCTCTACGAGCAGTACGTC.

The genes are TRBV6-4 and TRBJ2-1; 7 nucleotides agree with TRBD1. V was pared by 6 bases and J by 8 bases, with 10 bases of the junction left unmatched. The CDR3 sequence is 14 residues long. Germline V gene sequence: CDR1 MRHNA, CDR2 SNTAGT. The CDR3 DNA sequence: TGTGCCAGCAGCCTAGGGACAGAAAGCGATGAGCAGTTCTTC. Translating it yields CASSLGTESDEQFF.

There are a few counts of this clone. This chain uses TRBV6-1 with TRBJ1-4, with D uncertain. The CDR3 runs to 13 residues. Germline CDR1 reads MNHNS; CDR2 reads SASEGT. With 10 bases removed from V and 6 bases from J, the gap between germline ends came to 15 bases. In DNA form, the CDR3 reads TGTGCCACAAATAACAGAAGAGATGAAAAACTGTTTTTT. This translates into CATNNRRDEKLFF.

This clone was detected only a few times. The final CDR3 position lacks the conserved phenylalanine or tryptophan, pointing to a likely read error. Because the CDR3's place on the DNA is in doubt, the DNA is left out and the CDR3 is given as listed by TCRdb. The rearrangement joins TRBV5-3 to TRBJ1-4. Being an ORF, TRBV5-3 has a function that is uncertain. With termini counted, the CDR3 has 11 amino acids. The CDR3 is CARILAPFYDL.

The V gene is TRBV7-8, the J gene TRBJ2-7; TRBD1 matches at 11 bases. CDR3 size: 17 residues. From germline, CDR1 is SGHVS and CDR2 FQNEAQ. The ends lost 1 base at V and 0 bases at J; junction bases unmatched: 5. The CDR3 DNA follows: TGTGCCAGCAGCTTAGGGACAGGGGGCCTTAGCTCCTACGAGCAGTACTTC. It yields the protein CASSLGTGGLSSYEQYF.

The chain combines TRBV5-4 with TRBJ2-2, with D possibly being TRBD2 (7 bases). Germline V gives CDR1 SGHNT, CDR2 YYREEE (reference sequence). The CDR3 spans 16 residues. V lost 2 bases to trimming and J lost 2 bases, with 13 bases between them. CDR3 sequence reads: CASSFRGAGNTGELFF. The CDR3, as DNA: TGTGCCAGCAGCTTCAGGGGAGCGGGAAACACCGGGGAGCTGTTTTTT.